The 17 T cell receptor beta chains below were found in one sample sequenced in a study of CD8 T cells in ankylosing spondylitis. TCRdb itself ran the 5' RACE reads through MiXCR, one entry per CDR3 protein. This table holds about 160,000 distinct CDR3 sequences, approximately 20% found once. Input material: blood, either unsorted or a sorted T cell fraction (not recorded which). The source is a male donor with ankylosing spondylitis or in good health (not recorded which).

The chain has TRBV12-3 or TRBV12-4 and TRBJ2-3; D is unclear. The CDR3 covers 15 residues. V lost 5 bases, J lost 1 base, and 13 bases lay in between. The DNA for the CDR3 is TGTGCCAGCAGTCCTTCAGCGTGGGGCACAGATACGCAGTATTTT. Its translation: CASSPSAWGTDTQYF.

The chain links TRBV2 to TRBJ2-5; D tentatively reads TRBD1 or TRBD2 (5 bases each). The CDR3 loop spans 14 amino acids. Trimming took 2 bases from V and 5 from J, leaving 12 bases between them. CDR1 is SNHLY and CDR2 is FYNNEI in the germline V gene. The CDR3 loop is CASSEWGSWETQYF. As DNA, the CDR3 is TGTGCCAGCAGTGAATGGGGGTCGTGGGAGACCCAGTACTTC.

CDR3 loop: CASSLGSVETQYF. CDR3 nucleotides: TGCGCCAGCAGCTTGGGTAGTGTAGAGACCCAGTACTTC. The rearrangement uses TRBV5-1 and TRBJ2-5; D ambiguous. Germline V CDR1 and CDR2: SGHRS, YFSETQ. The CDR3 runs to 13 residues. V was trimmed by 0 bases and J by 4 bases, leaving 7 bases between them. Variable domain in full (rest from reference TRBV5-1 and TRBJ2-5): KAGVTQTPRYLIKTRGQQVTLSCSPISGHRSVSWYQQTPGQGLQFLFEYFSETQRNKGNFPGRFSGRQFSNSRSEMNVSTLELGDSALYLCASSLGSVETQYFGPGTRLLVL.

The sample holds many counts of this clonotype. V and J are TRBV12-3 or TRBV12-4 and TRBJ1-6; no reliable D call. This CDR3 comprises 15 residues. The germline V and J ends were trimmed by 6 bases and 0 bases, with 9 bases remaining between them. The CDR3 loop reads CASSGPSSYNSPLHF. For the CDR3, the DNA is TGTGCCAGCAGCGGACCGAGCTCCTATAATTCACCCCTCCACTTT.

This chain connects TRBV13 to TRBJ1-2; 8 bases agree with TRBD1. Germline values: CDR1 PRHDT, CDR2 FYEKMQ (reference sequence). Unmatched junction bases numbered 5, after V lost 5 bases and J lost 6 bases. The CDR3 is 13 residues long. The chain's CDR3 is CASSPPTGDGYTF. The DNA for the CDR3 is TGTGCCAGCAGCCCCCCGACAGGGGATGGCTACACCTTC.

This clonotype was observed many times. This sequence joins TRBV5-1 and TRBJ1-4; 9 bases map to TRBD1. The germline gives CDR1 SGHRS, CDR2 YFSETQ. The CDR3 is 18 residues long. Germline trimming cut 4 bases from V and 0 bases from J; bases unmatched to any gene: 10. CDR3 region: CASSPGTGSVATNEKLFF. DNA of the CDR3: TGCGCCAGCAGCCCCGGGACAGGGTCCGTTGCAACTAATGAAAAACTGTTTTTT.

Comments on this clonotype: Just one base apart from a much larger clone, this may be a read error. J is TRBJ2-7 and V is TRBV11-2; no definite D call. The V gene's germline CDR1 is SGHAT and CDR2 FQNNGV. Trimming pared 8 bases from V and 5 bases from J, leaving 13 bases between. The CDR3 sequence is 12 residues long. CDR3 residues: CASGRGVDEQYF. The CDR3 DNA reads as TGTGCCAGCGGTCGTGGAGTGGACGAGCAGTACTTC.

This clonotype has only a few counts. J is TRBJ2-2 and V is TRBV18; D not certain. The CDR3 is made up of 15 amino acids. Trimming cost V 2 bases and J 0 bases, with 7 bases left between them. Germline CDR1 and CDR2: KGHSH and LQKENI. The CDR3 sequence: CASSPTATNTGELFF. CDR3 nucleotide sequence: TGTGCCAGCTCACCAACAGCAACGAACACCGGGGAGCTGTTTTTT. Based on the CDR3 plus reference TRBV18 and TRBJ2-2, the full variable domain is NAGVMQNPRHLVRRRGQEARLRCSPMKGHSHVYWYRQLPEEGLKFMVYLQKENIIDESGMPKERFSAEFPKEGPSILRIQQVVRGDSAAYFCASSPTATNTGELFFGEGSRLTVL.

Only a few counts were recorded for this clonotype. Written as DNA, the CDR3 is TGCAGTGCTAGAGGGACGGGTTACAATGAGCAGTTCTTC. Encoded protein: CSARGTGYNEQFF. This chain uses TRBV20-1 with TRBJ2-1; D remains ambiguous. CDR1 and CDR2 (germline): DFQATT, SNEGSKA (reference sequence). Trimming took 1 base from V and 4 from J, leaving 8 bases between them. The length of the CDR3 is 13 residues.

The chain recombines TRBV29-1 with TRBJ2-6; D is possibly TRBD2 (5 bases). In germline, CDR1 is SQVTM, CDR2 ANQGSEA. CDR3 size: 15 residues. Trimming shortened V by 1 base and J by 4 bases, and 11 bases separated the two germline ends. CDR3 in amino acids: CSVEVGEMGANVLTF. CDR3 nucleotides: TGCAGCGTTGAAGTTGGGGAGATGGGGGCCAACGTCCTGACTTTC.

The J gene is TRBJ1-1, the V gene TRBV2; TRBD1 is a possible D gene (6 bases). The CDR3 has 14 residues. Germline CDR1 SNHLY, CDR2 FYNNEI. Trimming shortened V by 6 bases and J by 3 bases, and 14 bases separated the two germline ends. In DNA form, the CDR3 reads TGTGCCAGCAGGTTGACAGGCGGATACACTGAAGCTTTCTTT. Amino acid sequence: CASRLTGGYTEAFF.

This clonotype was observed a handful of times. The chain has TRBV4-1 and TRBJ1-1, with 7 bases lining up with TRBD1. The CDR3 loop spans 17 amino acids. In germline, CDR1 is MGHRA, CDR2 YSYEKL. J gave up 1 base and V 1 base, and 9 bases lay outside the gene matches. In nucleotides, the CDR3 is TGCGCCAGCAGCCAAGGCGGCAGGGGGGTTGGGAACACTGAAGCTTTCTTT. Amino acids: CASSQGGRGVGNTEAFF.

This clonotype was detected only a few times. A read error may produce the germline difference seen at one junction end. This rearrangement joins TRBV10-3 to TRBJ1-2; TRBD1 aligns across 7 bases. This CDR3 has 13 amino acids. Germline CDR1 and CDR2: ENHRY and SYGVKD. CDR3 protein: CAISQGQESSPFF. CDR3 coding DNA: TGTGCCATCAGTCAAGGACAGGAGTCCTCCCCCTTCTTC.

The chain is built from TRBV10-3 and TRBJ2-5; 9 bases are a match to TRBD2. Germline V gene data show CDR1 as ENHRY and CDR2 as SYGVKD. Trimming cost V 7 bases and J 2 bases; bases outside gene matches: 8. The CDR3 consists of 15 residues. The CDR3 sequence: CAIMGGRAPQETQYF. CDR3 nucleotides: TGTGCCATCATGGGCGGGAGGGCCCCGCAAGAGACCCAGTACTTC.

The chain is built from TRBV5-4 and TRBJ1-6; D not certain. Trimming took 1 base from V and 7 from J, leaving 12 bases between them. The CDR3 consists of 15 residues. Germline lookup yields CDR1 SGHNT and CDR2 YYREEE (reference sequence). The CDR3 bases are TGTGCCAGCAGCTTGTCGGCAGGAATAAATTCACCCCTCCACTTT. It yields the protein CASSLSAGINSPLHF.

This clonotype appeared a few times. The chain is built from TRBV20-1 and TRBJ1-4; TRBD1 aligns across 7 bases. Per germline, CDR1 DFQATT and CDR2 SNEGSKA (reference sequence). This CDR3 is 14 amino acids long. The V gene end was trimmed by 5 bases and the J gene end by 0 bases; junction bases not matched to a gene: 3. The CDR3 DNA reads TGCAGTGCTTTGACAGGGCCAACTAATGAAAAACTGTTTTTT. Its translation: CSALTGPTNEKLFF.

This clonotype was detected ten times or more. This sequence joins TRBV6-5 and TRBJ1-2; D call uncertain. Per germline, CDR1 MNHEY and CDR2 SVGAGI. The ends were cut back, 7 bases at V and 4 bases at J, with 10 bases in the middle. The CDR3 covers 12 residues. CDR3 nucleotides: TGTGCCAGCAAGGTTGGCAGCTATGGCTACACCTTC. Its protein product is CASKVGSYGYTF.